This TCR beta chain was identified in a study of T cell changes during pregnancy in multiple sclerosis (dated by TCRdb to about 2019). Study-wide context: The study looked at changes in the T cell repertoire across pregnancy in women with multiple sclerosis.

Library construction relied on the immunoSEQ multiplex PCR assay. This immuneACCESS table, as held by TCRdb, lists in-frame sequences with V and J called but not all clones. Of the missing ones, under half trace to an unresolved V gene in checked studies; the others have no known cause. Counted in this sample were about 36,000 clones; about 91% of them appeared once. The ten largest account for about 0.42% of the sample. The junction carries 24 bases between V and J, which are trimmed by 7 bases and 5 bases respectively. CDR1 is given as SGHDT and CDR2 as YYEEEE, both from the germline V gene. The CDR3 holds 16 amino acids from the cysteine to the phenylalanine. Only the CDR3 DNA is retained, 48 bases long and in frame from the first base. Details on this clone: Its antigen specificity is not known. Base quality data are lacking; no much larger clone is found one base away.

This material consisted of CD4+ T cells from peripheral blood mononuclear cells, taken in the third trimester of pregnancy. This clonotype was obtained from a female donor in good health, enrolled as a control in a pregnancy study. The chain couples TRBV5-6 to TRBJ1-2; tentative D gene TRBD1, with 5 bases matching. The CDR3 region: CASCRPLGGSGYGYTF. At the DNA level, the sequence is TGTGCCAGCTGCCGACCATTGGGGGGATCAGGGTATGGCTACACCTTC.